A selection of T cell receptor beta chains follows, all from one sample in a study of shared clonotypes between healthy human individuals. TCRdb's table, derived via immunoSEQ multiplex PCR, lists solely in-frame clones and lacks some. The sample carries about 600,000 clones, 97% recorded once. Sequencing was performed on naive CD4+ T cells sorted from blood. All receptors derive from a woman aged 30 to 39 in good health. Each CDR3 is given with its conserved first and last residue. The D gene is left open where the match is weak. For some rows the clone size is stated as once, few or many, or as a class when expanded; others skip it.

v_call: TRBV6-1
clone_size: .
d_call: .
j_call: TRBJ1-2
cdr3_nt: TGTGCCAGCAATCAGGGGTTCTTCAACTATGGCTACACCTTC
cdr3_aa: CASNQGFFNYGYTF

v_call: TRBV28
clone_size: .
d_call: .
j_call: TRBJ1-2
cdr3_nt: TGTGCCAGCAGTTTAGGGGGGGCGGGAGGCTACACCTTC
cdr3_aa: CASSLGGAGGYTF

v_call: TRBV19
clone_size: .
d_call: .
j_call: TRBJ2-2
cdr3_nt: TGTGCCAGTAGTGTTTGGAAGAACACCGGGGAGCTGTTTTTT
cdr3_aa: CASSVWKNTGELFF

v_call: TRBV9
clone_size: .
d_call: .
j_call: TRBJ2-2
cdr3_nt: TGTGCCAGCAGCGTAGCCAGGAACACCGGGGAGCTGTTTTTT
cdr3_aa: CASSVARNTGELFF

v_call: TRBV28
clone_size: .
d_call: TRBD1
j_call: TRBJ2-5
cdr3_nt: TGTGCCAGCAGGCCTTCGACAGGGACGGAGACCCAGTACTTC
cdr3_aa: CASRPSTGTETQYF

v_call: TRBV18
clone_size: .
d_call: .
j_call: TRBJ1-1
cdr3_nt: TGTGCCAGCTCACCAGGGAATGAAGCTTTCTTT
cdr3_aa: CASSPGNEAFF

v_call: TRBV15
clone_size: .
d_call: .
j_call: TRBJ1-1
cdr3_nt: TGTGCCACCAGCAGAGAGAGTCCCAAAGGGGAAGCTTTCTTT
cdr3_aa: CATSRESPKGEAFF

v_call: TRBV11-3
clone_size: .
d_call: .
j_call: TRBJ1-5
cdr3_nt: TGTGCCAGCAGTGATAGACAGGTGATCAATCAGCCCCAGCATTTT
cdr3_aa: CASSDRQVINQPQHF

v_call: TRBV5-1
clone_size: .
d_call: .
j_call: TRBJ2-5
cdr3_nt: TGCGCCAGCAGCTTGGCTACACAAGAGACCCAGTACTTC
cdr3_aa: CASSLATQETQYF

v_call: TRBV18
clone_size: once
d_call: .
j_call: TRBJ2-1
cdr3_nt: TGTGCCAGCTCACCCAGCGCGAGGACCACCAATGAGCAGTTCTTC
cdr3_aa: CASSPSARTTNEQFF

v_call: TRBV5-6
clone_size: once
d_call: .
j_call: TRBJ2-2
cdr3_nt: TGTGCCAGCAGCTTGGCTACAGGGACCACCGGGGAGCTGTTTTTT
cdr3_aa: CASSLATGTTGELFF

v_call: TRBV6-6
clone_size: .
d_call: .
j_call: TRBJ2-7
cdr3_nt: TGTGCCAGCAGAGCCGGACAAAACTCCTACGAGCAGTACTTC
cdr3_aa: CASRAGQNSYEQYF

v_call: TRBV7-9
clone_size: .
d_call: TRBD1
j_call: TRBJ2-1
cdr3_nt: TGTGCCAGCAGCTGGGACAGGGCATCGAATGAGCAGTTCTTC
cdr3_aa: CASSWDRASNEQFF

v_call: TRBV5-1
clone_size: .
d_call: TRBD2
j_call: TRBJ2-5
cdr3_nt: TGCGCCAGCAGCTTCTTAGCGGCTAGCGGGAGGGGAAGGGAGACCCAGTACTTC
cdr3_aa: CASSFLAASGRGRETQYF

v_call: TRBV28
clone_size: .
d_call: .
j_call: TRBJ1-2
cdr3_nt: TGTGCCAGCGTAGGGAACTATGGCTACACCTTC
cdr3_aa: CASVGNYGYTF

v_call: TRBV4-1
clone_size: .
d_call: .
j_call: TRBJ1-5
cdr3_nt: TGCGCCAGCAGCCAAGATCGACAGGCAAGGAGTCAGCCCCAGCATTTT
cdr3_aa: CASSQDRQARSQPQHF

v_call: TRBV28
clone_size: .
d_call: .
j_call: TRBJ2-5
cdr3_nt: TGTGCCAGCAGTCCTCGGGGAGCGGGCCAAGAGACCCAGTACTTC
cdr3_aa: CASSPRGAGQETQYF

v_call: TRBV19
clone_size: .
d_call: .
j_call: TRBJ1-3
cdr3_nt: TGTGCCAGTAGTACGACAGGAAACACCATATATTTT
cdr3_aa: CASSTTGNTIYF

v_call: TRBV18
clone_size: once
d_call: .
j_call: TRBJ2-7
cdr3_nt: TGTGCCAGCTCACCACCCTCTGCAGGGGCGTACGAGCAGTACTTC
cdr3_aa: CASSPPSAGAYEQYF

v_call: TRBV28
clone_size: .
d_call: .
j_call: TRBJ1-4
cdr3_nt: TGTGCCAGCAGTTTTCCCCCGGGGGGAGAAAAACTGTTTTTT
cdr3_aa: CASSFPPGGEKLFF

v_call: TRBV6-6
clone_size: once
d_call: TRBD2
j_call: TRBJ2-2
cdr3_nt: TGTGCCAGCAGTTACCGGACTAGCGGGAACACCGGGGAGCTGTTTTTT
cdr3_aa: CASSYRTSGNTGELFF

v_call: TRBV11-2
clone_size: .
d_call: .
j_call: TRBJ2-7
cdr3_nt: TGTGCCAGCAGCTTAGTCGGCCGAACCTACGAGCAGTACTTC
cdr3_aa: CASSLVGRTYEQYF

v_call: TRBV5-4
clone_size: .
d_call: TRBD1
j_call: TRBJ2-7
cdr3_nt: TGTGCCAGCAGCCTGGGGACAGCCGAGCAGTACTTC
cdr3_aa: CASSLGTAEQYF

v_call: TRBV4-1
clone_size: .
d_call: .
j_call: TRBJ1-2
cdr3_nt: TGCGCCAGCAGCCAAGCATCAGGACTCTATGGCTACACCTTC
cdr3_aa: CASSQASGLYGYTF

v_call: TRBV7-2
clone_size: .
d_call: .
j_call: TRBJ2-6
cdr3_nt: TGTGCCAGCAGCTTAGCGTTCTTGAGCTCTGGGGCCAACGTCCTGACTTTC
cdr3_aa: CASSLAFLSSGANVLTF

v_call: TRBV12-5
clone_size: .
d_call: .
j_call: TRBJ2-5
cdr3_nt: TGTGCTAGCCGAGGGGGGGGAGAGACCCAGTACTTC
cdr3_aa: CASRGGGETQYF

v_call: TRBV2
clone_size: .
d_call: .
j_call: TRBJ2-7
cdr3_nt: TGTGCCAGCGGGCGCGAAGCCTACGAGCAGTACTTC
cdr3_aa: CASGREAYEQYF

v_call: TRBV5-1
clone_size: .
d_call: TRBD1
j_call: TRBJ1-1
cdr3_nt: TGCGCCAGCAGCTTTACAGGGGACACTGAAGCTTTCTTT
cdr3_aa: CASSFTGDTEAFF

v_call: TRBV5-1
clone_size: .
d_call: TRBD1
j_call: TRBJ2-3
cdr3_nt: TGCGCCAGCAGCAACCGGGACAGGACCACAGATACGCAGTATTTT
cdr3_aa: CASSNRDRTTDTQYF

v_call: TRBV5-4
clone_size: .
d_call: .
j_call: TRBJ2-5
cdr3_nt: TGTGCCAGCAGCCAAGGTTCAACACCGTACCAAGAGACCCAGTACTTC
cdr3_aa: CASSQGSTPYQETQYF

v_call: TRBV28
clone_size: .
d_call: TRBD1
j_call: TRBJ1-1
cdr3_nt: TGTGCCAGCAGCCCCGGGACAGGGACCTCGAACACTGAAGCTTTCTTT
cdr3_aa: CASSPGTGTSNTEAFF

v_call: TRBV27
clone_size: .
d_call: TRBD1
j_call: TRBJ2-7
cdr3_nt: TGTGCCAGCAGTCGACAGGGGTACTACGAGCAGTACTTC
cdr3_aa: CASSRQGYYEQYF

v_call: TRBV7-9
clone_size: .
d_call: TRBD2
j_call: TRBJ2-7
cdr3_nt: TGTGCCAGCAGCGACGGACTAGCGGGAGTGCGGGCCTACGAGCAGTACTTC
cdr3_aa: CASSDGLAGVRAYEQYF

v_call: TRBV19
clone_size: .
d_call: TRBD2
j_call: TRBJ2-3
cdr3_nt: TGTGCCAGTAGTTCCCTAGCGGGAGGGCGTACAGATACGCAGTATTTT
cdr3_aa: CASSSLAGGRTDTQYF

v_call: TRBV6-5
clone_size: once
d_call: .
j_call: TRBJ1-2
cdr3_nt: TGTGCCAGCAGTTACTCGGGGCCTGATAACTATGGCTACACCTTC
cdr3_aa: CASSYSGPDNYGYTF

v_call: TRBV10-3
clone_size: .
d_call: .
j_call: TRBJ2-7
cdr3_nt: TGTGCCATCAGGGAGGTTGGTAGAGGAACCGAGCAGTACTTC
cdr3_aa: CAIREVGRGTEQYF

v_call: TRBV7-3
clone_size: .
d_call: .
j_call: TRBJ2-3
cdr3_nt: TGTGCCAGCAGCGCGTACTACGGAGATACGCAGTATTTT
cdr3_aa: CASSAYYGDTQYF

v_call: TRBV10-2
clone_size: .
d_call: .
j_call: TRBJ2-7
cdr3_nt: TGCGCCAGCAGTGAGCTACTTGGGTACTACGAGCAGTACTTC
cdr3_aa: CASSELLGYYEQYF

v_call: TRBV2
clone_size: .
d_call: .
j_call: TRBJ2-1
cdr3_nt: TGTGCCAGCAGGAGAGCGGTCCCGGGCTACAATGAGCAGTTCTTC
cdr3_aa: CASRRAVPGYNEQFF

v_call: TRBV21-1
clone_size: .
d_call: .
j_call: TRBJ2-2
cdr3_nt: TGTGCCAGCAACGAGGGGGACTTTAGCGGGAACACCGGGGAGCTGTTTTTT
cdr3_aa: CASNEGDFSGNTGELFF

v_call: TRBV6-5
clone_size: .
d_call: .
j_call: TRBJ1-1
cdr3_nt: TGTGCCGGCAGTCCCGACCCATCTAGGGCTTTCTTT
cdr3_aa: CAGSPDPSRAFF

v_call: TRBV19
clone_size: .
d_call: .
j_call: TRBJ1-5
cdr3_nt: TGTGCCAGTAGTATATCGGCAGGAAACACTTTTAGCAATCAGCCCCAGCATTTT
cdr3_aa: CASSISAGNTFSNQPQHF